This T cell receptor beta chain was obtained from a study of Graves' ophthalmopathy and Graves' hyperthyroidism. Amplified material comprised TCR beta CDR3 regions derived from RNA transcripts. Amplification began with first-round RT-PCR using HTBI primers, then second-round multiplex PCR was performed. TCRdb re-analysed the multiplex PCR reads in MiXCR, keeping a single row per CDR3 protein. Seen here are fewer than 600,000 distinct CDR3 sequences, approximately 14% observed once, and the top ten hold about 9.4%. The V segment lost 5 bases and the J segment 4 bases; nucleotides outside the gene matches: 9. This CDR3 comprises 15 residues. Germline CDR1 is SGHTA and CDR2 is FQGNSA. Additional autoimmune diseases, uncontrolled infections, pregnancy or lactation disqualified patients. 10 ml of fresh blood yielded the PBMCs by density gradient.

This TCR was sampled from a woman in her thirties with Graves' ophthalmopathy. The chain is built from TRBV7-2 and TRBJ2-5; TRBD2 matches 8 bases. The source material was blood. CDR3 nucleotides: TGTGCCAGCAGCCCGCCCGGGAGGGTCGGAGAGACCCAGTACTTC. Protein product: CASSPPGRVGETQYF.